Detailed here is one TCR beta chain. These data are taken from a study of T cell changes during pregnancy in multiple sclerosis. CDR1 is MDHEN, CDR2 SYDVKM, per germline. The CDR3 contains 13 residues. Trimming cost V 5 bases and J 0 bases, with 8 bases left between them. The repertoire was sequenced with immunoSEQ multiplex PCR; TCRdb's copy has only in-frame clones and lacks some. The sample shows about 30,000 clones, approximately 90% of them seen only once. Sample: CD4+ T cells from peripheral blood mononuclear cells, taken in the first trimester of pregnancy. The chain couples TRBV28 to TRBJ2-7; D possibly corresponds to TRBD2 (6 bases). The origin of this receptor is a female donor in good health, enrolled as a control in a pregnancy study. The CDR3 coding sequence is TGTGCCAGCAGTGCGGGACCCTCCTACGAGCAGTACTTC. Encoded protein: CASSAGPSYEQYF. The variable domain in full, completed from reference TRBV28 and TRBJ2-7, reads DVKVTQSSRYLVKRTGEKVFLECVQDMDHENMFWYRQDPGLGLRLIYFSYDVKMKEKGDIPEGYSVSREKKERFSLILESASTNQTSMYLCASSAGPSYEQYFGPGTRLTVT.